The 4 T cell receptor beta chains reported below all come from one sample, sequenced in a study of CD8+ T cells in alopecia areata. The treatment denotes: oral pan-JAK inhibitor, 5-10 mg twice daily. RNA extraction was followed by reverse transcription into cDNA, which acted as the sequencing template. TCRdb keeps only in-frame clones here, not all; method: immunoSEQ multiplex PCR. Found here are about 200,000 clones, about 64% of them singletons; the top ten hold 4% to 5%. Sample: CD4+ T cells sorted from blood, taken at week 4, from a patient treated with tofacitinib. Receptors were obtained from a human donor with alopecia areata.

The gene calls are TRBV18 and TRBJ1-6, with D unclear. This CDR3 has 14 amino acids. The V gene lost 5 bases and the J gene lost 6 bases, with 11 bases spanning the gap. Germline lookup yields CDR1 KGHSH and CDR2 LQKENI. The CDR3 reads CASSKGISNSPLHF. CDR3 nucleotide sequence: TGTGCCAGCTCAAAAGGGATTTCTAATTCACCCCTCCACTTT.

V gene TRBV30 combines with J gene TRBJ1-2, with 9 bases lining up with TRBD1. V shed 4 bases and J 7 bases; nucleotides not matched to a gene: 10. Germline CDR1 reads GTSNPN; CDR2 reads SVGIG (reference sequence). This CDR3 is 14 amino acids long. CDR3 bases: TGTGCCTGGACAAGGACGCCGGGACAGGGTGGCTACACCTTC. Its protein product is CAWTRTPGQGGYTF.

The chain uses TRBV4-1 and TRBJ1-1; 7 bases agree with TRBD1. CDR1 and CDR2 from the germline V gene are MGHRA and YSYEKL. The CDR3 is made up of 15 amino acids. The junction had 8 bases not matched to a gene; V was cut back by 6 bases and J by 1 base. CDR3 amino acids: CASSHTGASNTEAFF. CDR3 sequence (DNA): TGCGCCAGCAGTCATACAGGGGCCTCGAACACTGAAGCTTTCTTT.

This chain joins TRBV30 and TRBJ1-1; D is undetermined. The CDR3 loop spans 14 amino acids. CDR1 and CDR2 (germline): GTSNPN, SVGIG (reference sequence). V was trimmed by 3 bases and J by 1 base, leaving 12 bases between them. The CDR3 protein is CAWSLLTPNTEAFF. The CDR3 DNA reads as TGTGCCTGGAGCCTGCTTACTCCGAACACTGAAGCTTTCTTT.